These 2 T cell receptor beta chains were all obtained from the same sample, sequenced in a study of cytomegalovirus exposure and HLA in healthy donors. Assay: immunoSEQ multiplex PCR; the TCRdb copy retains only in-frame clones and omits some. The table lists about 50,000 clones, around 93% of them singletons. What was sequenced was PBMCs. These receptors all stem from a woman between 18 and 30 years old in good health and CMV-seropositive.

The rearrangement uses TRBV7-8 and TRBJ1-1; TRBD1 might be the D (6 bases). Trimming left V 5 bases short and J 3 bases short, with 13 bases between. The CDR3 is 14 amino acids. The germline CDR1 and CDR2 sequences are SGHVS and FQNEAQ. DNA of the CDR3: TGTGCCAGCAGCCCCGGCGGGGGCTACACTGAAGCTTTCTTT. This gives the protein CASSPGGGYTEAFF.

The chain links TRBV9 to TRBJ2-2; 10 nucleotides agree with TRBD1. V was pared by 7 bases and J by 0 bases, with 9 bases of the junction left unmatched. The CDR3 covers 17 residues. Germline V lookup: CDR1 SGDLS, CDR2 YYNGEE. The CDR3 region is CASGRTGGVSNTGELFF. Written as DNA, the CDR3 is TGTGCCAGCGGCCGGACAGGGGGAGTATCGAACACCGGGGAGCTGTTTTTT. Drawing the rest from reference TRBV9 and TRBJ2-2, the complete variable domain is DSGVTQTPKHLITATGQRVTLRCSPRSGDLSVYWYQQSLDQGLQFLIQYYNGEERAKGNILERFSAQQFPDLHSELNLSSLELGDSALYFCASGRTGGVSNTGELFFGEGSRLTVL.